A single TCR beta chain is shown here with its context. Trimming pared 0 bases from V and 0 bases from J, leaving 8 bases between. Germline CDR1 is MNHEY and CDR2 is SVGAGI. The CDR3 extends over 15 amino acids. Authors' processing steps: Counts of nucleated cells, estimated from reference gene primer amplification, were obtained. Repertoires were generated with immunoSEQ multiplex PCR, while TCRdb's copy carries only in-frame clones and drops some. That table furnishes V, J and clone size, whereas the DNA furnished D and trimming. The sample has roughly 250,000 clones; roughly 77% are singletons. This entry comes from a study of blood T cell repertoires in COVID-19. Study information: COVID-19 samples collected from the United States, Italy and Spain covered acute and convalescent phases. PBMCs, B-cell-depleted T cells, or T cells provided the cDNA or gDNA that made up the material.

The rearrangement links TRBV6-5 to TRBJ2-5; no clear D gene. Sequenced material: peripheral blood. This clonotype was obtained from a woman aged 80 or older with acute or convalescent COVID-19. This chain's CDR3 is CASSYSQANQETQYF. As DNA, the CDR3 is TGTGCCAGCAGTTACTCGCAGGCGAACCAAGAGACCCAGTACTTC.